One sample yielded the 26 T cell receptor beta chains listed below, sequenced in a study of T-cell memory formation after mild COVID-19 (dated by TCRdb to the early 2020s). The library relied on 5' RACE. This sample was sequenced with an Illumina NovaSeq 6000. In TCRdb, the public reads were trimmed at Q25 with fastp and aligned with MiXCR, with productive beta chains retained. Each record represents a unique CDR3 protein, reported with the most common genes and DNA among its rows. The sample profile shows under 550,000 distinct CDR3 sequences; roughly 18% of them were found once. The leading ten clones occupy roughly 21% of the sample. Sequenced sample: PBMCs or a T cell subset sorted from them (not recorded which). All receptors derive from a man aged 18 to 30 who had mild COVID-19 (a few samples of this study predate the infection). The sample titles of this study are shuffled in the database, so cell type and time point are left out; the donor was told from shared clones.

This clonotype was recorded many times. V and J are TRBV5-1 and TRBJ2-5, with D perhaps matching TRBD1 (6 bases). Trimming shortened V by 4 bases and J by 4 bases, and 17 bases separated the two germline ends. CDR3 length: 15 amino acids. Germline V gives CDR1 SGHRS, CDR2 YFSETQ. The CDR3: CASSPGQGLRETQYF. CDR3 nucleotide sequence: TGCGCCAGCAGCCCGGGACAAGGCCTTAGAGAGACCCAGTACTTC.

This clonotype was found a few times. V is TRBV10-3 and J is TRBJ1-4; D gene uncertain. Trimming stripped 10 bases from V and 2 bases from J, with 23 bases between. Germline V gene data show CDR1 as ENHRY and CDR2 as SYGVKD. The CDR3 has 17 amino acids. The DNA for the CDR3 is TGTGCCACCTCGGGCGGGCCACAAGGGCCTACTAATGAAAAACTGTTTTTT. This encodes CATSGGPQGPTNEKLFF.

The chain employs TRBV20-1 and TRBJ2-1; D gene ambiguous. In germline, CDR1 is DFQATT, CDR2 SNEGSKA (reference sequence). The length of the CDR3 is 14 residues. With 0 bases removed from V and 5 bases from J, the gap between germline ends came to 11 bases. This chain's CDR3 is CSARERVRNNEQFF. The CDR3 DNA reads as TGCAGTGCTAGAGAAAGGGTCCGCAACAATGAGCAGTTCTTC.

In this sample, this clonotype turned up a few times. V is TRBV6-5 and J is TRBJ1-2; D gene ambiguous. This CDR3 is built from 15 residues. V lost 5 bases and J lost 6, with 19 bases in between. Germline CDR1 MNHEY, CDR2 SVGAGI. The CDR3 sequence is CASSIGAGGWNGYTF. In DNA, the CDR3 is TGTGCCAGCAGTATCGGTGCAGGCGGGTGGAATGGCTACACCTTC.

This clonotype was seen a few times. The chain combines TRBV6-2 or TRBV6-3 with TRBJ1-5, with D unclear. The germline V gene encodes CDR1 MNHEY and CDR2 SVGEGT. This CDR3 comprises 12 residues. V lost 2 bases and J lost 9, with 8 bases in between. The DNA for the CDR3 is TGTGCCAGCAGTTACAGGGAGCGGCCCCAGCATTTT. This gives the protein CASSYRERPQHF.

This clonotype turned up a few times. The CDR3 here is CASSLDRDYYEQYV. CDR3 nucleotides: TGTGCCAGCAGCTTAGACAGGGATTACTACGAGCAGTACGTC. The rearrangement uses TRBV5-6 and TRBJ2-7, with TRBD1 matching over 7 bases. The CDR3 runs to 14 residues. V was pared by 2 bases and J by 3 bases, with 5 bases of the junction left unmatched. CDR1 and CDR2 (germline): SGHDT, YYEEEE.

The chain couples TRBV9 to TRBJ2-1; 11 bases agree with TRBD2. The CDR3 has 16 amino acids. Germline V lookup: CDR1 SGDLS, CDR2 YYNGEE. After removal of 3 bases from V and 8 bases from J, the junction contained 10 bases not matched to a gene. The CDR3, as DNA: TGTGCCAGCAGCGCTAGCGGGGGGCTCCCTTTGGATGAGCAGTTCTTC. Translating gives CASSASGGLPLDEQFF.

V is TRBV20-1 and J is TRBJ2-5; D perhaps matches TRBD1 (6 bases). Germline V gene data show CDR1 as DFQATT and CDR2 as SNEGSKA (reference sequence). V was clipped by 5 bases and J by 3 bases, with 10 bases between them. The CDR3 spans 12 residues. Here the CDR3 reads CSALRQEETQYF. The CDR3 region has the DNA TGCAGTGCTCTACGACAGGAAGAGACCCAGTACTTC.

V and J are TRBV7-2 and TRBJ1-4; unclear D gene. The ends were cut back, 0 bases at V and 12 bases at J, with 11 bases in the middle. This CDR3 has 13 amino acids. From germline, CDR1 is SGHTA and CDR2 FQGNSA. CDR3: CASSLAPIGELFF. The CDR3 DNA is TGTGCCAGCAGCTTAGCGCCCATCGGGGAACTGTTTTTT.

The chain couples TRBV5-1 to TRBJ2-1; no firm D call. The V and J ends lost 0 bases and 0 bases respectively, with 7 bases between them. Germline V gene sequence: CDR1 SGHRS, CDR2 YFSETQ. This CDR3 spans 15 amino acids. The CDR3 loop reads CASSLEMASYNEQFF. In nucleotides, the CDR3 is TGCGCCAGCAGCTTGGAAATGGCCTCCTACAATGAGCAGTTCTTC.

The CDR3 reads CATSPPRGHEAFF. CDR3 sequence (DNA): TGTGCCACCAGCCCCCCAAGGGGCCATGAAGCTTTCTTT. The gene calls are TRBV15 and TRBJ1-1; TRBD1 is a possible D gene (5 bases). Germline V gene data show CDR1 as LNHNV and CDR2 as YYDKDF (reference sequence). The V end was cut by 5 bases, the J end by 7 bases, with 14 bases between. The CDR3 is 13 amino acids.

This clonotype has ten or more counts. The chain has TRBV5-1 and TRBJ2-5, with 15 positions matching TRBD2. V was clipped by 4 bases and J by 0 bases; unmatched bases: 13. The V gene's germline CDR1 is SGHRS and CDR2 YFSETQ. The length of the CDR3 is 20 residues. The CDR3 DNA reads as TGCGCCAGCAGCAAGCCGGGACTAGCGGGGGGACCGCCGTACCAAGAGACCCAGTACTTC. It yields the protein CASSKPGLAGGPPYQETQYF.

The chain is built from TRBV6-5 and TRBJ2-5; D possibly corresponds to TRBD2 (5 bases). V gave up 2 bases and J gave up 0 bases, with 10 bases separating them. CDR1 MNHEY and CDR2 SVGAGI come from the germline V gene. This CDR3 has 15 residues. CDR3 sequence: CASSYNGNYQETQYF. The CDR3 nucleotides are TGTGCCAGCAGTTACAACGGGAACTACCAAGAGACCCAGTACTTC.

The gene calls are TRBV12-3 or TRBV12-4 and TRBJ2-3, with D unresolved. CDR3 size: 15 residues. Trimming stripped 4 bases from V and 2 bases from J, with 13 bases between. In DNA form, the CDR3 reads TGTGCCAGCAGTTCCTCAGTCGCCCTCACAGATACGCAGTATTTT. It codes for CASSSSVALTDTQYF.

The gene calls are TRBV5-1 and TRBJ1-2; D gene uncertain. Germline CDR1 reads SGHRS; CDR2 reads YFSETQ. The CDR3 has 14 amino acids. Trimming shortened V by 0 bases and J by 4 bases, and 10 bases separated the two germline ends. CDR3 in DNA: TGCGCCAGCAGCTTGGGGATAACGACCTATGGCTACACCTTC. It specifies CASSLGITTYGYTF.

The CDR3 is CASSPDTGGLTEAFF. The DNA of the CDR3 is TGTGCCAGCTCACCTGATACTGGGGGGCTTACTGAAGCTTTCTTT. The V gene is TRBV18, the J gene TRBJ1-1; perhaps TRBD1 as D (6 bases). The V and J ends lost 3 bases and 5 bases respectively, with 16 bases between them. The CDR3 covers 15 residues. Germline V gene sequence: CDR1 KGHSH, CDR2 LQKENI.

This clonotype was observed a few times. The rearrangement links TRBV28 to TRBJ1-5, with unresolved D. V was cut by 4 bases and J by 5 bases, with 9 bases left in between. CDR1 and CDR2 (germline): MDHEN, SYDVKM. The CDR3 is 13 amino acids. The CDR3 bases are TGTGCCAGCAGTTCGGGCACTTATCAGCCCCAGCATTTT. This codes for CASSSGTYQPQHF.

The chain carries TRBV21-1 and TRBJ2-5; TRBD2, the table's D call, lacks a check against the DNA. TRBV21-1 is reported as a pseudogene. This CDR3 region has 16 residues. The chain's CDR3 is CASSKRADFGRETQYF. The CDR3 DNA sequence: TGTGCCAGCAGCAAACGGGCAGATTTCGGGAGAGAGACCCAGTACTTC.

At least ten counts were recorded for this clonotype. The chain has TRBV2 and TRBJ2-3; D is ambiguous. The CDR3 runs to 13 residues. Germline V gene sequence: CDR1 SNHLY, CDR2 FYNNEI. Trimming removed 7 bases at V and 1 base at J, with 9 bases between. DNA of the CDR3: TGTGCCAGCATCACGGACGGCACAGATACGCAGTATTTT. The encoded protein is CASITDGTDTQYF.

The rearrangement joins TRBV10-3 to TRBJ2-1, with a tentative D call TRBD2 (5 bases). This CDR3 has 15 amino acids. Germline V CDR1 and CDR2: ENHRY, SYGVKD. Deletions cut 10 bases from V and 1 base from J, with 17 bases between. The CDR3 nucleotides are TGTGCCACCCACGGGGTTTGGGGATCCTACAATGAGCAGTTCTTC. This sequence encodes CATHGVWGSYNEQFF.

The chain combines TRBV7-2 with TRBJ1-5, with 9 bases aligning to TRBD1. The length of the CDR3 is 14 residues. Germline V gives CDR1 SGHTA, CDR2 FQGNSA. Losses at the gene ends were 0 bases for V and 7 bases for J; bases not matched to a gene: 1. In DNA, the CDR3 is TGTGCCAGCAGCTTAGCACAGGGGGCCCAGCCCCAGCATTTT. It is translated as CASSLAQGAQPQHF.

This clonotype was counted a few times. The V and J genes are TRBV5-1 and TRBJ2-3; D not resolved. Trimming shortened V by 4 bases and J by 0 bases, and 12 bases separated the two germline ends. The CDR3 consists of 15 residues. Germline CDR1 and CDR2: SGHRS and YFSETQ. CDR3 region: CASSINYPSTDTQYF. The CDR3 region has the DNA TGCGCCAGCAGCATAAATTACCCTAGCACAGATACGCAGTATTTT.

This clonotype was seen ten or more times. The chain recombines TRBV6-2 or TRBV6-3 with TRBJ2-7, with TRBD2 matching 10 bases. V was clipped by 3 bases and J by 7 bases; unmatched bases: 15. The CDR3 length is 17 residues. Germline V gene sequence: CDR1 MNHEY, CDR2 SVGEGT. The DNA for the CDR3 is TGTGCCAGCAGTTATCGACAGCGGGGGGGTCCTACGTGTGAGCAGTACGTC. This sequence encodes CASSYRQRGGPTCEQYV.

V gene TRBV11-2 combines with J gene TRBJ2-7; 8 bases agree with TRBD1. This CDR3 comprises 14 residues. Germline V gene sequence: CDR1 SGHAT, CDR2 FQNNGV. The trim removed 2 bases at V and 7 bases at J, leaving 7 bases unmatched. The CDR3 DNA is TGTGCCAGCAGCTTAAGGACAGGGCTTTGGGAGCAGTACGTC. Translation gives CASSLRTGLWEQYV.

This clonotype was picked up a small number of times. V usage is TRBV4-1 and J usage is TRBJ2-1; D is unclear. CDR1 is MGHRA and CDR2 is YSYEKL in the germline V gene. V was trimmed by 0 bases and J by 6 bases, leaving 6 bases between them. This CDR3 region has 13 residues. CDR3 sequence: CASSQDKFNEQFF. The CDR3 DNA sequence: TGCGCCAGCAGCCAAGATAAGTTCAATGAGCAGTTCTTC.

V is TRBV2 and J is TRBJ2-3; no firm D call. Trimming removed 1 base from V and 6 bases from J, with 14 bases in between. In germline, CDR1 is SNHLY, CDR2 FYNNEI. The CDR3 spans 15 residues. The CDR3 here is CASSEVGLENDTQYF. The CDR3 DNA sequence: TGTGCCAGCAGTGAAGTTGGGTTGGAAAATGATACGCAGTATTTT.